The source of this T cell receptor beta chain is a study of blood T cell repertoires in COVID-19. As for the study in general: Sites in the United States, Italy and Spain provided acute and convalescent COVID-19 samples.

All enrollees were roughly 18 to 95 years old and from about 25 US areas. The authors' processing: Researchers report that nucleated cell counts were estimated from reference gene primer amplification. Repertoires were generated with immunoSEQ multiplex PCR, while TCRdb's copy carries only in-frame clones and drops some. V and J calls and clone size are given by that table; D and trimming were obtained from the DNA. In the table there are about 300,000 clones, around 86% of which are singletons. The V gene lost 6 bases and the J gene lost 5 bases, with 16 bases spanning the gap. This CDR3 has 14 residues. The V gene's germline CDR1 is KGHSH and CDR2 LQKENI.

The gene calls are TRBV18 and TRBJ1-1; TRBD1 is a possible D gene (5 bases). Material for sequencing was PBMCs or T cells enriched from blood (not recorded which). The sequence came from a man under 40 who had recovered from COVID-19. In DNA form, the CDR3 reads TGTGCCAGCTCGCCGGACAACCAAGGGACTGAAGCTTTCTTT. Translation: CASSPDNQGTEAFF.